The sequence of this T cell receptor beta chain was determined in a study of CD8 T cells in Susac syndrome. CD8+ and CD4+ T cells from blood underwent TCR beta sequencing, which was carried out in a high-throughput format. Negative isolation yielded CD4+ and CD8+ T cells, and FACS enriched TEMRA cells. It was with random hexamers that 0.5 to 1 ug RNA was reverse transcribed. TCR beta CDR3 was amplified by immunoSEQ covering 54 Vbeta and 13 Jbeta. Via MiXCR, TCRdb re-called the immunoSEQ multiplex PCR reads, giving one row per CDR3 protein. The data show 53,000 or so distinct CDR3 sequences, under 95% seen once. CDR1 is MDHEN, CDR2 SYDVKM, per germline. V trimming: 6 bases; J trimming: 4 bases; junction bases outside the gene matches: 8. The CDR3 spans 14 residues.

The sequencing sample was made of CD8+ T cells from PBMCs. The source of this sequence is a human donor in good health. The chain recombines TRBV28 with TRBJ1-2, with 7 bases that match TRBD1. This CDR3 reads CASRDETGSYGYTF. The CDR3, as DNA: TGTGCCAGCAGGGACGAGACAGGGTCCTATGGCTACACCTTC.